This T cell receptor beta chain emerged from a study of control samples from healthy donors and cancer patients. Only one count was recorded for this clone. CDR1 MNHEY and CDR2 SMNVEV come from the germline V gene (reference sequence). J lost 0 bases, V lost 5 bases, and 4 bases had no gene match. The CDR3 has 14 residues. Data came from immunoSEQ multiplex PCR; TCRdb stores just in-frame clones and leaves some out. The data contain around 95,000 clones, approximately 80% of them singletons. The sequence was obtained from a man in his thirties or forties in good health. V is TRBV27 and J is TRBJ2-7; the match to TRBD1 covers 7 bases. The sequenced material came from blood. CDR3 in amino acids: CASSTTGASYEQYF. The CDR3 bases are TGTGCCAGCAGTACCACAGGGGCCTCCTACGAGCAGTACTTC.